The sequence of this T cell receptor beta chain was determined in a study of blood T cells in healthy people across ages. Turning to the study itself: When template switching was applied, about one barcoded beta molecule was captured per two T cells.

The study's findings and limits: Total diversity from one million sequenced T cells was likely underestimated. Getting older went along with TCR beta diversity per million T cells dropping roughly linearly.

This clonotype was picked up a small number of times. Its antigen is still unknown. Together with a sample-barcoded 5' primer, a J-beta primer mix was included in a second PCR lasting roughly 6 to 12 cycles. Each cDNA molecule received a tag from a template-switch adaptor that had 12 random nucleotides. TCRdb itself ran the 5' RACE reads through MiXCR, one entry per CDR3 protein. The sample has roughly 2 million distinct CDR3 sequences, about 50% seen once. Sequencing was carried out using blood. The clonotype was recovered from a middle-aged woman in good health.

The CDR3 is CASSPGTFSGANVLTF. The CDR3 bases are TGTGCCAGCAGCCCCGGGACCTTCTCTGGGGCCAACGTCCTGACTTTC. The V call is TRBV14, the J call TRBJ2-6; D is perhaps TRBD1 or TRBD2 (5 bases each). Deletions cut 4 bases from V and 0 bases from J, with 10 bases between. The CDR3 has 16 amino acids. Germline V gene sequence: CDR1 SGHDN, CDR2 FVKESK. Full variable domain (remainder filled in from reference TRBV14 and TRBJ2-6): EAGVTQFPSHSVIEKGQTVTLRCDPISGHDNLYWYRRVMGKEIKFLLHFVKESKQDESGMPNNRFLAERTGGTYSTLKVQPAELEDSGVYFCASSPGTFSGANVLTFGAGSRLTVL.